This TCR beta chain was recovered during a study of CD8+ T cells in alopecia areata. RNA extraction was followed by reverse transcription into cDNA, which acted as the sequencing template. Sequencing used immunoSEQ multiplex PCR; TCRdb keeps in-frame clones, though not all of them. The repertoire holds 200,000 or so clones, with 55% to 75% as singletons. Treatment in this sample: oral pan-JAK inhibitor, 5-10 mg twice daily. This clone was picked up a small number of times. CDR1 and CDR2 from the germline V gene are GTSNPN and SVGIG (reference sequence). CDR3 length: 16 residues. V was shortened by 2 bases and J by 6 bases, with 20 bases between the two germline ends.

The chain uses TRBV30 and TRBJ2-1; D may match TRBD1 or TRBD2 (5 bases each). The sequence was obtained from a human donor with alopecia areata. Sequenced material: CD4+ T cells sorted from blood, taken at week 24, from a patient treated with tofacitinib. The CDR3 reads CAWSRRSVLRGNEQFF. The CDR3, as DNA: TGTGCCTGGAGTCGCCGTAGCGTCCTTAGGGGCAATGAGCAGTTCTTC.